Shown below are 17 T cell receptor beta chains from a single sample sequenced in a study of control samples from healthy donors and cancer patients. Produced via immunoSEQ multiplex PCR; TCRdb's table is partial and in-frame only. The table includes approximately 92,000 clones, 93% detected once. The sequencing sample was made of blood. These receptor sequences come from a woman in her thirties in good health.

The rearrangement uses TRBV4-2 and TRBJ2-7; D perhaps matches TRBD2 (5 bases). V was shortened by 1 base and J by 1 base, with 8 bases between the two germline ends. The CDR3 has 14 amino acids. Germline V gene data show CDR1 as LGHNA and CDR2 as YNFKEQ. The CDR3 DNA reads TGTGCCAGCAGCCAAGGAGCGGAATCCTACGAGCAGTACTTC. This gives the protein CASSQGAESYEQYF.

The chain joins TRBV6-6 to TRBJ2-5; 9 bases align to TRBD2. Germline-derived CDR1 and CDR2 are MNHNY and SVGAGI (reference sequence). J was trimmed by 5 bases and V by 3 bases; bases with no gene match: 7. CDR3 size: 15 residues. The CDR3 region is CASSYSSGGRETQYF. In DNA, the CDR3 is TGTGCCAGCAGTTATTCGAGCGGGGGGCGGGAGACCCAGTACTTC.

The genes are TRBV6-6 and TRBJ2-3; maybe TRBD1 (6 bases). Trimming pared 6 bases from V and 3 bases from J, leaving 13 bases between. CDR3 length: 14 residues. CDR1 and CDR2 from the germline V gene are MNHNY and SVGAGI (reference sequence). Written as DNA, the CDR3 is TGTGCCAGCAGCCAACCACAGGGAACAGATACGCAGTATTTT. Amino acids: CASSQPQGTDTQYF.

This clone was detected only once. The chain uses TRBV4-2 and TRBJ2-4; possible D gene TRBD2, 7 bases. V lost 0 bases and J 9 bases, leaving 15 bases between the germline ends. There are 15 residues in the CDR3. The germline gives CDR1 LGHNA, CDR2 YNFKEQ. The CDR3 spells CASSQESRGLGIQYF. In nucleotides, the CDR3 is TGTGCCAGCAGCCAAGAATCGCGGGGGCTGGGCATTCAGTACTTC.

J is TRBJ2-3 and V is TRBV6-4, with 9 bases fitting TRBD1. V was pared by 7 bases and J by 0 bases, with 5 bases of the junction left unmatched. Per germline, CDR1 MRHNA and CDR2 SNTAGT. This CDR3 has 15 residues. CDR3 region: CASNPGTGSTDTQYF. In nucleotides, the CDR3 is TGTGCCAGCAATCCCGGGACAGGGAGCACAGATACGCAGTATTTT.

The CDR3 region has the DNA TGCGCCAGCAGCCCGAGGGGGGAGACCCAGTACTTC. It specifies CASSPRGETQYF. The chain uses TRBV5-1 and TRBJ2-5; the D gene is possibly TRBD1 (6 bases). The germline CDR1 and CDR2 sequences are SGHRS and YFSETQ. V was shortened by 4 bases and J by 5 bases, with 9 bases between the two germline ends. This CDR3 region has 12 residues.

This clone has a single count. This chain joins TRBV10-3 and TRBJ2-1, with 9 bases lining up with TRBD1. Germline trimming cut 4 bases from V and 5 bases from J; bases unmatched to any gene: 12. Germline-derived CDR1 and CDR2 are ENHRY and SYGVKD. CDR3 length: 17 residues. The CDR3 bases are TGTGCCATCAGTGCACTTGTGCGGACAGGGGCAAACAATGAGCAGTTCTTC. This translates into CAISALVRTGANNEQFF.

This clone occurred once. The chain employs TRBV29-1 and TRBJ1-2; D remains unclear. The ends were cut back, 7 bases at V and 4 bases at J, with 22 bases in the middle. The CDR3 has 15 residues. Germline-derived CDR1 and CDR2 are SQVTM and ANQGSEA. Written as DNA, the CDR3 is TGCAGCGATAGTGCCCGGGAGGATTGGAGCTATGGCTACACCTTC. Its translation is CSDSAREDWSYGYTF.

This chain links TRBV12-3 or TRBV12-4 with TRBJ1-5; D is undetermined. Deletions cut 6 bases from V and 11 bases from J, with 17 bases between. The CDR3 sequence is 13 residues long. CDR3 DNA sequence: TGTGCCAGCAGACTAGACTGGGGAGGGTCCCAGCATTTT. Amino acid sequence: CASRLDWGGSQHF.

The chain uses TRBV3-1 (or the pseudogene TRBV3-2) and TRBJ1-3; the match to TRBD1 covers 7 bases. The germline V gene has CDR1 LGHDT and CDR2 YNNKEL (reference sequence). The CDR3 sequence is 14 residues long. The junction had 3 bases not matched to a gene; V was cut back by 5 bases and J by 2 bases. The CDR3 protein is CASSRGQTGNTIYF. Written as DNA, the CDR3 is TGTGCCAGCAGCAGGGGACAGACTGGAAACACCATATATTTT.

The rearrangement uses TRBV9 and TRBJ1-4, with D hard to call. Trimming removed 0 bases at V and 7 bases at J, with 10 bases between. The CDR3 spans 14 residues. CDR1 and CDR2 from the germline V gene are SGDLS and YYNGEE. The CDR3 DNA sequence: TGTGCCAGCAGCGTAGAGGGTCGAGGTGAAAAACTGTTTTTT. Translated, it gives CASSVEGRGEKLFF. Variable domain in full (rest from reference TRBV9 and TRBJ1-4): DSGVTQTPKHLITATGQRVTLRCSPRSGDLSVYWYQQSLDQGLQFLIQYYNGEERAKGNILERFSAQQFPDLHSELNLSSLELGDSALYFCASSVEGRGEKLFFGSGTQLSVL.

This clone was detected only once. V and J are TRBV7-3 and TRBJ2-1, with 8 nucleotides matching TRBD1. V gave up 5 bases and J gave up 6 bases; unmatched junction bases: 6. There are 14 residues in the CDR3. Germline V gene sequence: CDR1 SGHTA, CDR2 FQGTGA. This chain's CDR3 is CASSQQGVLNEQFF. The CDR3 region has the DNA TGTGCCAGCAGCCAACAGGGGGTCCTCAATGAGCAGTTCTTC.

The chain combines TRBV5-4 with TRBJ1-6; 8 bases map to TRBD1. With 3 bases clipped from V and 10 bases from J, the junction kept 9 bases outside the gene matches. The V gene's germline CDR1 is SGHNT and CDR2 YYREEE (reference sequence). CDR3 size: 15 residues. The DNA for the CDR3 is TGTGCCAGCAGCTCCCGACAGGGGAGAGGATCACCCCTCCACTTT. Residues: CASSSRQGRGSPLHF.

This CDR3 is CASSKRGGRGANEQFF. Here the CDR3 DNA reads TGCGCCAGCAGTAAGCGGGGGGGCCGAGGTGCCAATGAGCAGTTCTTC. The chain couples TRBV10-1 to TRBJ2-1; 10 positions agree with TRBD2. In germline, CDR1 is WNHNN, CDR2 SYGVQD (reference sequence). The CDR3 totals 16 residues. With 5 bases clipped from V and 6 bases from J, the junction kept 10 bases outside the gene matches.

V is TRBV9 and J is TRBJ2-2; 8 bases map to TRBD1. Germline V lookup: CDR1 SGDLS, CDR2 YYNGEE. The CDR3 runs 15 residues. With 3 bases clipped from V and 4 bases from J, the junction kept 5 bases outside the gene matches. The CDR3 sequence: CASSARTGSTGELFF. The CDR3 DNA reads TGTGCCAGCAGCGCGCGGACAGGGTCCACCGGGGAGCTGTTTTTT.

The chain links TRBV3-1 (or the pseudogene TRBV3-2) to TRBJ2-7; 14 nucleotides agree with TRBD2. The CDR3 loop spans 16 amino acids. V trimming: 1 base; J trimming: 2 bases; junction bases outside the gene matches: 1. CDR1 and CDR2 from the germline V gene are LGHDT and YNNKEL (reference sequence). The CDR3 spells CASSQATSGRAYEQYF. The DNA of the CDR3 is TGTGCCAGCAGCCAAGCGACTAGCGGGAGGGCCTACGAGCAGTACTTC.

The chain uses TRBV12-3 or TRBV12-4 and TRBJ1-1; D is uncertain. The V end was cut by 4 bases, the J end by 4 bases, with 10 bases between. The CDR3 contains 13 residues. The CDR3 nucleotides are TGTGCCAGCAGTTCCCGACAAGCCACTGAAGCTTTCTTT. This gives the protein CASSSRQATEAFF.